This TCR beta chain comes out of a study of T cell responses to AZD1222 COVID-19 vaccine. Sequencing was performed with immunoSEQ multiplex PCR; in TCRdb, only in-frame clones are kept and a portion is missing. The sample holds more than 85,000 clones, about 94% seen once. Second doses were pooled across both intervals (about 4 or about 12 weeks). To note about this clone: What it binds is not known.

Findings and caveats of the study: Repertoire sampling was restricted to post-peak T cell response timepoints. Mostly white British, mostly female donors; authors suggested clonal diversity may be underestimated.

The CDR3 spans 18 residues. The germline CDR1 and CDR2 sequences are SGHVS and FNYEAQ. With 4 bases clipped from V and 7 bases from J, the junction kept 11 bases outside the gene matches. The specimen was peripheral blood, collected 28 days after the second AZD1222 dose. This chain connects TRBV7-6 to TRBJ2-3; 16 nucleotides align to TRBD2. The clonotype was recovered from an adult who received the AZD1222 COVID-19 vaccine. DNA for the CDR3: TGTGCCAGCAGCTCCGGGACTAGCGGGGGGGCAATTTTTTATACGCAGTATTTT. Translating it yields CASSSGTSGGAIFYTQYF.